Sequencing of this T cell receptor beta chain was carried out in a study of human T cells and chemical hapten exposure. The ends were cut back, 2 bases at V and 2 bases at J, with 11 bases in the middle. The CDR3 extends over 15 amino acids. Germline V gives CDR1 PRHDT, CDR2 FYEKMQ (reference sequence). Time point: pre-sensitization, week 0. The sample's treatment: therapeutic diphenylcyclopropenone sensitization with weekly scalp DPC. This clonotype was seen many times. One entry per CDR3 protein results from TCRdb running MiXCR on the RACE reads. Here the sample spans 300,000 to 450,000 distinct CDR3 sequences, 4.5% to 5.5% being singletons.

This sequence originates from a woman between 18 and 29 years old with alopecia areata. Some clones in this sample may be carry-over from other donors' samples. This specimen was whole blood, taken in connection with sensitization to the hapten diphenylcyclopropenone (DPC). J is TRBJ2-3 and V is TRBV13; no clear D. In nucleotides, the CDR3 is TGTGCCAGCAGCTTACGGCTGGCTGCCACAGATACGCAGTATTTT. It encodes CASSLRLAATDTQYF.